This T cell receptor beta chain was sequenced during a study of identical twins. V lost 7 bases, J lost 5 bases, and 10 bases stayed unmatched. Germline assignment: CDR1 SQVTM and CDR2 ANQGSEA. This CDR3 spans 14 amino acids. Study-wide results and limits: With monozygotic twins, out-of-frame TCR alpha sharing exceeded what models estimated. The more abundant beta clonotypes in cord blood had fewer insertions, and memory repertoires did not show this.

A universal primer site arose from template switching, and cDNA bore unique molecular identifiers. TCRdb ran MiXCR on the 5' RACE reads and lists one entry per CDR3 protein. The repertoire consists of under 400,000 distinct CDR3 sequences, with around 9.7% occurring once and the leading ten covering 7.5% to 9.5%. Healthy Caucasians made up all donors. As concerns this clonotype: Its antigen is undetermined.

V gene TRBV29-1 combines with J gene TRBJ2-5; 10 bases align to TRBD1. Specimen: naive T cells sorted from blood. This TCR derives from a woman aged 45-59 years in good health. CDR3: CSAPPGQGSETQYF. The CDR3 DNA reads TGCAGCGCTCCTCCGGGACAGGGGTCGGAGACCCAGTACTTC.